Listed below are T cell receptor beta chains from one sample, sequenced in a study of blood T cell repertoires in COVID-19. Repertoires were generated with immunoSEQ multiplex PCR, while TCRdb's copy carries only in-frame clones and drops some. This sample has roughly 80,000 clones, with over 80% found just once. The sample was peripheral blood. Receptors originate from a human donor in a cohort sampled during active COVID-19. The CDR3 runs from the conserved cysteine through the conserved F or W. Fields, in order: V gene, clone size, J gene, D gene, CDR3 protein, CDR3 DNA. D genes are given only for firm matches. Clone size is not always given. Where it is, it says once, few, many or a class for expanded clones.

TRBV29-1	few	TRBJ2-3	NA	CSPRSGDTQYF	TGCAGCCCACGGTCGGGAGATACGCAGTATTTT
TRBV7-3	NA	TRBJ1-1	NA	CASSLVRRGADRSLNTEAFF	TGTGCCAGCAGCTTAGTAAGACGTGGAGCGGACAGAAGCCTGAACACTGAAGCTTTCTTT
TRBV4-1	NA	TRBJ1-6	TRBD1	CASSQEGQGPLTYSPLHF	TGCGCCAGCAGCCAAGAGGGACAGGGCCCTCTTACGTATTCACCCCTCCACTTT
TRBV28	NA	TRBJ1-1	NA	CASSSRRGGTEAFF	TGTGCCAGCAGTTCTCGGAGAGGAGGCACTGAAGCTTTCTTT
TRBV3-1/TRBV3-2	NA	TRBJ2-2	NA	CASSQRLGGNTGELFF	TGTGCCAGCAGCCAACGTCTGGGAGGCAACACCGGGGAGCTGTTTTTT
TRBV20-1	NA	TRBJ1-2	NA	CSARNSYGYTF	TGCAGTGCTAGGAACAGCTATGGCTACACCTTC
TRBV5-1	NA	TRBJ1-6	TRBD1	CASSSLGTGGSPLHF	TGCGCCAGCAGCTCGCTGGGGACAGGGGGTTCACCCCTCCACTTT
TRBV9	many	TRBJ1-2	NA	CASSVANRGSDGYTF	TGTGCCAGCAGCGTAGCTAATCGGGGTTCGGATGGCTACACCTTC
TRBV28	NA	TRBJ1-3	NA	CASSRQTAPGGNTIYF	TGTGCCAGCAGTCGACAGACAGCCCCCGGAGGAAACACCATATATTTT
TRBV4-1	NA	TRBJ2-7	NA	CARKGNYEQYF	TGCGCCCGAAAGGGGAACTACGAGCAGTACTTC
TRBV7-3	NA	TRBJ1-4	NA	CASSLEGQPNEKLFF	TGTGCCAGCAGCTTGGAGGGGCAGCCTAATGAAAAACTGTTTTTT
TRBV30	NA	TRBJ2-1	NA	CAWSWTRAREQFF	TGTGCCTGGAGTTGGACTCGGGCCAGGGAGCAGTTCTTC
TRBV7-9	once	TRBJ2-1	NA	CASSLPPSSDTYNEQFF	TGTGCCAGCAGCTTACCCCCCTCTAGCGACACCTACAATGAGCAGTTCTTC
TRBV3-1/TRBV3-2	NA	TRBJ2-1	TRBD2	CASSQDPSGGYNEQFF	TGTGCCAGCAGCCAAGATCCCAGCGGGGGGTACAATGAGCAGTTCTTC
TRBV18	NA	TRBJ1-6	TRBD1	CASSPGQGPDSPLHF	TGTGCCAGCTCCCCGGGACAGGGGCCCGATTCACCCCTCCACTTT
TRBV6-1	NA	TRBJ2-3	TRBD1	CASSDQGQSTDTQYF	TGTGCCAGCAGTGACCAGGGACAGAGCACAGATACGCAGTATTTT
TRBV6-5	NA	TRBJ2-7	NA	CASRGAGKEQYF	TGTGCCAGCAGGGGGGCAGGGAAAGAGCAGTACTTC
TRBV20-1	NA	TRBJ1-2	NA	CSQSGGHGYTF	TGCAGTCAGTCGGGGGGCCATGGCTACACCTTC